This entry is about one T cell receptor beta chain. V gave up 2 bases and J gave up 3 bases, with 12 bases separating them. Germline loops: CDR1 SGHRS, CDR2 YFSETQ. The CDR3 contains 14 residues. These data are taken from a study of blood T cell repertoires in COVID-19. Across the study: From the United States, Italy and Spain came samples of acute and convalescent COVID-19.

Clones were sequenced by immunoSEQ multiplex PCR, and TCRdb holds only the in-frame ones, with some missing. The repertoire has about 360,000 clones, approximately 86% of them found once; the top ten carry around 7.5%. This chain connects TRBV5-1 to TRBJ2-7, with TRBD1 as a possible D gene (5 bases). This TCR derives from a woman aged 55-69 years with COVID-19, enrolled during active disease. Material for sequencing was peripheral blood. As DNA, the CDR3 is TGCGCCAGCAGCTTCCAGGGCCCGGGCTACGAGCAGTACTTC. Translation gives CASSFQGPGYEQYF.